A single sample is the source of the 29 T cell receptor beta chains below, sequenced in a study of blood T cell repertoires in COVID-19. Generated by immunoSEQ multiplex PCR, the TCRdb table keeps only in-frame clones and is missing some. Among some 350,000 clones listed, around 88% were seen once. The sample comprised peripheral blood. The origin of the receptors is a man aged 30-40 years with active or convalescent COVID-19.

V and J are TRBV5-1 and TRBJ1-1; D ambiguous. Looked up from germline, CDR1 is SGHRS and CDR2 is YFSETQ. Trimming took 3 bases from V and 4 from J, leaving 7 bases between them. This CDR3 comprises 12 residues. The CDR3 coding sequence is TGCGCCAGCAGCTCGGACTTCACTGAAGCTTTCTTT. Translating gives CASSSDFTEAFF.

The chain has TRBV3-1 (or the pseudogene TRBV3-2) and TRBJ1-5, with D perhaps TRBD1 (5 bases). V lost 8 bases and J lost 0, with 17 bases in between. Germline V CDR1 and CDR2: LGHDT, YNNKEL (reference sequence). The CDR3 has 16 amino acids. The chain's CDR3 is CASPFSLRGSNQPQHF. Written as DNA, the CDR3 is TGTGCCAGCCCATTCAGCCTAAGGGGTAGCAATCAGCCCCAGCATTTT.

This clone was found a few times. The chain recombines TRBV9 with TRBJ2-1; 10 bases are a match to TRBD1. With 3 bases clipped from V and 4 bases from J, the junction kept 1 base outside the gene matches. Germline V gene data show CDR1 as SGDLS and CDR2 as YYNGEE. The CDR3 is 14 amino acids. The CDR3 nucleotides read TGTGCCAGCAGCGCGGGACAGGGGTACAATGAGCAGTTCTTC. The encoded protein is CASSAGQGYNEQFF.

The chain couples TRBV5-1 to TRBJ2-3; 13 positions match TRBD2. The CDR3 spans 15 residues. The ends lost 3 bases at V and 4 bases at J; junction bases unmatched: 2. Germline loops: CDR1 SGHRS, CDR2 YFSETQ. This CDR3 reads CASSWGLAGSDTQYF. The CDR3 DNA is TGCGCCAGCAGCTGGGGACTAGCGGGGTCAGATACGCAGTATTTT.

The gene calls are TRBV4-2 and TRBJ2-5; 11 bases align to TRBD2. J lost 3 bases, V lost 3 bases, and 3 bases had no gene match. CDR1 and CDR2 from the germline V gene are LGHNA and YNFKEQ. The CDR3 length is 15 residues. This CDR3 reads CASSHIAGGEETQYF. The CDR3 DNA follows: TGTGCCAGCAGCCACATAGCGGGGGGGGAAGAGACCCAGTACTTC.

This clone was counted a few times. This chain connects TRBV4-1 to TRBJ1-1, with a possible D match to TRBD1 (5 bases). This CDR3 is 15 amino acids long. With 3 bases removed from V and 2 bases from J, the gap between germline ends came to 13 bases. Germline-derived CDR1 and CDR2 are MGHRA and YSYEKL. The CDR3 coding sequence is TGCGCCAGCAGCCAGCCGCGGAGGGGTAACACTGAAGCTTTCTTT. Amino acid sequence: CASSQPRRGNTEAFF.

V gene TRBV9 combines with J gene TRBJ2-3; maybe TRBD2 (5 bases). CDR1 and CDR2 (germline): SGDLS, YYNGEE. Trimming cost V 0 bases and J 8 bases, with 10 bases left between them. The CDR3 length is 13 residues. The CDR3 DNA reads as TGTGCCAGCAGCGTAGCCGAGGGAGCTACGCAGTATTTT. Protein sequence: CASSVAEGATQYF.

The gene calls are TRBV30 and TRBJ1-5, with 8 positions matching TRBD1. This CDR3 region has 14 residues. V was clipped by 7 bases and J by 4 bases; unmatched bases: 9. The germline gives CDR1 GTSNPN, CDR2 SVGIG (reference sequence). CDR3 in DNA: TGTGCCTTGAACTCAGGGGGCCAAAATCAGCCCCAGCATTTT. It is translated as CALNSGGQNQPQHF.

This rearrangement joins TRBV27 to TRBJ1-6, with 10 bases fitting TRBD1. Trimming took 5 bases from V and 10 from J; bases not matched to a gene: 8. Germline V gene data show CDR1 as MNHEY and CDR2 as SMNVEV (reference sequence). This CDR3 has 15 amino acids. CDR3 residues: CASSPGTGAPSPLHF. The CDR3 DNA reads TGTGCCAGCAGTCCGGGGACAGGGGCCCCCTCACCCCTCCACTTT.

The rearrangement uses TRBV11-3 and TRBJ2-3; a possible D gene is TRBD2 (6 bases). The CDR3 covers 15 residues. Trimming removed 3 bases at V and 4 bases at J, with 14 bases between. Germline V gene data show CDR1 as SGHNT and CDR2 as YENEEA. CDR3 DNA sequence: TGTGCCAGCAGCTTTGGAGGTAGCGGTCCAGATACGCAGTATTTT. Protein sequence: CASSFGGSGPDTQYF.

The J gene is TRBJ2-1, the V gene TRBV6-6; 9 nucleotides agree with TRBD2. The CDR3 runs to 18 residues. Trimming took 5 bases from V and 1 from J; bases not matched to a gene: 12. Per germline, CDR1 MNHNY and CDR2 SVGAGI (reference sequence). The CDR3 is CASSPSGASGDSYNEQFF. CDR3 nucleotide sequence: TGTGCCAGCAGTCCCAGCGGGGCTAGCGGGGATTCCTACAATGAGCAGTTCTTC.

The rearrangement uses TRBV7-2 and TRBJ2-7; TRBD1 might be the D (5 bases). Germline-derived CDR1 and CDR2 are SGHTA and FQGNSA. The CDR3 is made up of 12 amino acids. Trimming took 6 bases from V and 9 from J, leaving 15 bases between them. This chain's CDR3 is CASSSGQHLQYF. The CDR3 coding sequence is TGTGCCAGCAGTTCTGGACAACACTTGCAGTACTTC.

The rearrangement links TRBV30 to TRBJ2-3; perhaps TRBD1 as D (5 bases). The germline gives CDR1 GTSNPN, CDR2 SVGIG (reference sequence). CDR3 length equals 12 residues. The V gene lost 3 bases and the J gene lost 5 bases, with 9 bases spanning the gap. Here the CDR3 DNA reads TGTGCCTGGAGCTGGGGCCGAGATACGCAGTATTTT. Amino acid sequence: CAWSWGRDTQYF. The complete variable domain, with remaining parts taken from reference TRBV30 and TRBJ2-3, reads SQTIHQWPATLVQPVGSPLSLECTVEGTSNPNLYWYRQAAGRGLQLLFYSVGIGQISSEVPQNLSASRPQDRQFILSSKKLLLSDSGFYLCAWSWGRDTQYFGPGTRLTVL.

This chain joins TRBV18 and TRBJ2-7, with 8 nucleotides matching TRBD2. This CDR3 has 14 amino acids. CDR1 and CDR2 from the germline V gene are KGHSH and LQKENI. Losses at the gene ends were 3 bases for V and 0 bases for J; bases not matched to a gene: 1. The CDR3 nucleotides are TGTGCCAGCTCACCCGGGACTAGCTCCTACGAGCAGTACTTC. Encoded protein: CASSPGTSSYEQYF.

This clone was detected only once. The CDR3 DNA follows: TGTGCCAGCAGCTTAACGACAGGGACCCGCGGCGAGCAGTACTTC. It specifies CASSLTTGTRGEQYF. V usage is TRBV7-3 and J usage is TRBJ2-7; 7 bases are a match to TRBD1. The CDR3 is made up of 15 amino acids. Germline CDR1 reads SGHTA; CDR2 reads FQGTGA. Unmatched junction bases numbered 8, after V lost 0 bases and J lost 6 bases.

This clone appeared a single time. The chain is built from TRBV19 and TRBJ2-3, with TRBD1 matching over 7 bases. The length of the CDR3 is 14 residues. Germline loops: CDR1 LNHDA, CDR2 SQIVND (reference sequence). The V and J ends lost 6 bases and 4 bases, in that order; junction bases with no gene match: 7. CDR3 nucleotides: TGTGCCAGTAGGGGCAGGGGGACCTCAGATACGCAGTATTTT. Protein sequence: CASRGRGTSDTQYF.

The chain couples TRBV14 to TRBJ1-5, with a possible D match to TRBD1 (5 bases). V was pared by 4 bases and J by 5 bases, with 9 bases between. The CDR3 is 13 amino acids. The germline V gene encodes CDR1 SGHDN and CDR2 FVKESK. CDR3 region: CASSPRRDQPQHF. DNA for the CDR3: TGTGCCAGCAGCCCCCGCAGGGATCAGCCCCAGCATTTT.

The sample holds one count of this clone. The gene calls are TRBV2 and TRBJ2-3; 10 bases are a match to TRBD1. In germline, CDR1 is SNHLY, CDR2 FYNNEI. The V gene end was trimmed by 5 bases and the J gene end by 7 bases; junction bases not matched to a gene: 9. The CDR3 length is 15 residues. In nucleotides, the CDR3 is TGTGCCAGCAGTAAATCGGACAGGGGGGTAAATACGCAGTATTTT. This translates into CASSKSDRGVNTQYF.

V usage is TRBV4-1 and J usage is TRBJ1-2; tentatively, D is TRBD1 (5 bases). This CDR3 is built from 17 residues. V gave up 0 bases and J gave up 2 bases, with 16 bases separating them. CDR1 MGHRA and CDR2 YSYEKL come from the germline V gene. The CDR3, as DNA: TGCGCCAGCAGCCAAGAAGGGTTCGGCAGGGCCAACTATGGCTACACCTTC. Translated: CASSQEGFGRANYGYTF.

In its sample, this clone was seen a few times. The chain employs TRBV12-3 or TRBV12-4 and TRBJ1-5, with TRBD1 matching over 9 bases. The CDR3 is 13 amino acids. The V gene end was trimmed by 7 bases and the J gene end by 4 bases; junction bases not matched to a gene: 2. The CDR3 is CASTGTGNQPQHF. For the CDR3, the DNA is TGTGCCAGCACCGGGACAGGGAATCAGCCCCAGCATTTT.

This sequence joins TRBV2 and TRBJ1-5; possibly TRBD1 for D (6 bases). Looked up from germline, CDR1 is SNHLY and CDR2 is FYNNEI. There are 13 residues in the CDR3. V was trimmed by 5 bases and J by 4 bases, leaving 9 bases between them. The CDR3 bases are TGTGCCAGCAGTTGGACAGATAATCAGCCCCAGCATTTT. This translates into CASSWTDNQPQHF. The variable domain in full, completed from reference TRBV2 and TRBJ1-5, reads EPEVTQTPSHQVTQMGQEVILRCVPISNHLYFYWYRQILGQKVEFLVSFYNNEISEKSEIFDDQFSVERPDGSNFTLKIRSTKLEDSAMYFCASSWTDNQPQHFGDGTRLSIL.

The chain recombines TRBV7-2 with TRBJ1-1; 8 bases agree with TRBD1. The CDR3 covers 15 residues. The trim removed 2 bases at V and 1 base at J, leaving 3 bases unmatched. Germline CDR1 reads SGHTA; CDR2 reads FQGNSA. The CDR3 reads CASSLNRGRNTEAFF. The CDR3 DNA reads as TGTGCCAGCAGCTTAAACAGGGGGAGGAACACTGAAGCTTTCTTT.

This chain connects TRBV7-2 to TRBJ1-2; TRBD1 matches at 9 bases. There are 14 residues in the CDR3. The J segment lost 8 bases and the V segment lost 1 base, leaving 5 bases of the junction unmatched. CDR1 is SGHTA and CDR2 is FQGNSA in the germline V gene. The CDR3 DNA reads TGTGCCAGCAGCTTAGGGGACAGGGCAAACGGCTACACCTTC. The encoded protein is CASSLGDRANGYTF.

A word on this clone: The same CDR3 can be traced to other DNA sequences in this sample. The chain employs TRBV15 and TRBJ2-3; D is perhaps TRBD2 (5 bases). CDR1 is LNHNV and CDR2 is YYDKDF in the germline V gene (reference sequence). V lost 0 bases and J 1 base, leaving 5 bases between the germline ends. CDR3 length: 14 amino acids. This CDR3 reads CATSRERGTDTQYF. The CDR3 DNA sequence: TGTGCCACCAGCAGAGAGCGGGGCACAGATACGCAGTATTTT.

DNA of the CDR3: TGTGCCAGCAGCGTAGGAGGCGGGAGGGCCCATAGATACAATGAGCAGTTCTTC. Protein product: CASSVGGGRAHRYNEQFF. This chain uses TRBV9 with TRBJ2-1; TRBD2 agrees at 9 bases. Germline CDR1 reads SGDLS; CDR2 reads YYNGEE. This CDR3 has 18 amino acids. Unmatched junction bases numbered 11, after V lost 0 bases and J lost 4 bases.

This clone was observed a handful of times. DNA for the CDR3: TGCGCCAGCAGCCAAGATATAGTCAGGCTCCCCGAGCAGTACTTC. Protein: CASSQDIVRLPEQYF. The rearrangement joins TRBV4-3 to TRBJ2-7, with D unclear. The CDR3 is 15 amino acids. V was clipped by 0 bases and J by 6 bases, with 15 bases between them. Germline CDR1 reads LGHNA; CDR2 reads YSLEER.

The CDR3 sequence is CASSFRRINTGELFF. In nucleotides, the CDR3 is TGTGCCAGCAGCTTTCGCAGAATCAACACCGGGGAGCTGTTTTTT. The chain uses TRBV7-8 and TRBJ2-2, with D unresolved. Per the germline V gene, CDR1 is SGHVS and CDR2 is FQNEAQ. Trimming took 3 bases from V and 2 from J, leaving 10 bases between them. This CDR3 is 15 amino acids long.

The CDR3 DNA sequence: TGTGCCTGGCAGACGGGGACTTTGAATGAGCAGTTCTTC. This sequence encodes CAWQTGTLNEQFF. V and J are TRBV30 and TRBJ2-1; possibly TRBD2 for D (6 bases). Germline CDR1 is GTSNPN and CDR2 is SVGIG (reference sequence). The CDR3 has 13 residues. Trimming cost V 5 bases and J 7 bases, with 15 bases left between them.

The chain couples TRBV4-1 to TRBJ1-4; D might be TRBD1 (5 bases). CDR1 is MGHRA, CDR2 YSYEKL, per germline. V shed 0 bases and J shed 1 base, with 9 bases lying between them. This CDR3 comprises 16 residues. The CDR3 DNA is TGCGCCAGCAGCCAAGATCCGGGGGGAACTAATGAAAAACTGTTTTTT. This sequence encodes CASSQDPGGTNEKLFF.